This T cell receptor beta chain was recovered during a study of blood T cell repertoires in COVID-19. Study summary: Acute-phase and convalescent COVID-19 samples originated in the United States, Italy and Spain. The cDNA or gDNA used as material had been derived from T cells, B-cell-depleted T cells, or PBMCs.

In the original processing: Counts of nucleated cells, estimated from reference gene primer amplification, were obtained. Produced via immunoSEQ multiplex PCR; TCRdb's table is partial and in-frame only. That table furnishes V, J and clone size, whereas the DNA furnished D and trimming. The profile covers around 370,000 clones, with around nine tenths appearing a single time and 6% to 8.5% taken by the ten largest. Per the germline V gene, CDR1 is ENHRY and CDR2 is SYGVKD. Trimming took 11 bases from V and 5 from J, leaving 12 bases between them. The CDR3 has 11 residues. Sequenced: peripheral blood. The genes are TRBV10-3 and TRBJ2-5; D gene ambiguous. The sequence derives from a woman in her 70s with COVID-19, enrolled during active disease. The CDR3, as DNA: TGTGCCTGCGGTGTCGCCGAGACCCAGTACTTC. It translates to CACGVAETQYF.